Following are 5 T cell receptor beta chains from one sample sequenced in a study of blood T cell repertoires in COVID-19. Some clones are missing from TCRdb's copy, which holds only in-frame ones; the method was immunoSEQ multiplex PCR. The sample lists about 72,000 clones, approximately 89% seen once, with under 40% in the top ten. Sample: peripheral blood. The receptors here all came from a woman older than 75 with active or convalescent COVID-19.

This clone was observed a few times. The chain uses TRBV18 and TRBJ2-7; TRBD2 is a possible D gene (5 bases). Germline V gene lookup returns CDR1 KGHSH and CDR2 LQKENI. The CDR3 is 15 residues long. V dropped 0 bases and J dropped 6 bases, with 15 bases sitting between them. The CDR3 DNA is TGTGCCAGCTCACCACCCCCCGCCGAGGGTATCGAGCAGTACTTC. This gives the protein CASSPPPAEGIEQYF.

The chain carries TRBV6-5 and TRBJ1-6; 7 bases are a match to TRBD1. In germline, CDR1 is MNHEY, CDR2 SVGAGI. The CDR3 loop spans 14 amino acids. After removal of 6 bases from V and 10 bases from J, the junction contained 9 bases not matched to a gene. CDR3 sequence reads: CASRTEGGYSPLHF. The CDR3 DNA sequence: TGTGCCAGCAGAACGGAAGGGGGCTACTCACCCCTCCACTTT.

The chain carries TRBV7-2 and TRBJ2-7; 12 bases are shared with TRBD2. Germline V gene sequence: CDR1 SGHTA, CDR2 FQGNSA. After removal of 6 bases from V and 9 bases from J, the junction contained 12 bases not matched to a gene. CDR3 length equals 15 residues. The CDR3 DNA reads TGTGCCAGCAGTTCCGAAGGACTAGCGGGGAGGCGGCAGTACTTC. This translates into CASSSEGLAGRRQYF. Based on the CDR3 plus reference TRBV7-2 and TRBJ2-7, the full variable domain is GAGVSQSPSNKVTEKGKDVELRCDPISGHTALYWYRQSLGQGLEFLIYFQGNSAPDKSGLPSDRFSAERTGGSVSTLTIQRTQQEDSAVYLCASSSEGLAGRRQYFGPGTRLTVT.

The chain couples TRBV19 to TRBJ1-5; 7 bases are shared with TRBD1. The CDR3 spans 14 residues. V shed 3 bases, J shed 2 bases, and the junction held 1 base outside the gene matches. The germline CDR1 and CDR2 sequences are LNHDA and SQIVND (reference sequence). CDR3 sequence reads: CASSIDRGNQPQHF. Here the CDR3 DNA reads TGTGCCAGTAGTATTGACAGGGGCAATCAGCCCCAGCATTTT. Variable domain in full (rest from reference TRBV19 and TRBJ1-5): DGGITQSPKYLFRKEGQNVTLSCEQNLNHDAMYWYRQDPGQGLRLIYYSQIVNDFQKGDIAEGYSVSREKKESFPLTVTSAQKNPTAFYLCASSIDRGNQPQHFGDGTRLSIL.

CDR3 coding DNA: TGTGCCAGCCATGGCAAGGGGCGGCAGTACTTC. It is translated as CASHGKGRQYF. The chain couples TRBV27 to TRBJ2-7; weak D call: TRBD1 (5 bases). Germline loops: CDR1 MNHEY, CDR2 SMNVEV (reference sequence). V lost 8 bases to trimming and J lost 9 bases, with 14 bases between them. This CDR3 has 11 amino acids.